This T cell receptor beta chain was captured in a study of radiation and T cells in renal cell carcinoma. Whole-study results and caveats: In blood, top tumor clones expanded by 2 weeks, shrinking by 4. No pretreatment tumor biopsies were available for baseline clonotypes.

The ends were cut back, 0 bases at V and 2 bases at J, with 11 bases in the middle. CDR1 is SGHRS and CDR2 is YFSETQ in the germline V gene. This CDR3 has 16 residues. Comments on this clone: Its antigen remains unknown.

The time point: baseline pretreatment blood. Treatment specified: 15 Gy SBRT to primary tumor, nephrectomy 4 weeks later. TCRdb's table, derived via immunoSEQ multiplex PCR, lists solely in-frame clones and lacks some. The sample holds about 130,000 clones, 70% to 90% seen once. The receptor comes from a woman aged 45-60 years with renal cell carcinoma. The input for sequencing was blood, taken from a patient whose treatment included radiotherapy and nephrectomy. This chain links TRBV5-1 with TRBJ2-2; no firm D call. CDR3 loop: CASSLVPRINTGELFF. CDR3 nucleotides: TGCGCCAGCAGCTTGGTCCCCCGAATAAACACCGGGGAGCTGTTTTTT. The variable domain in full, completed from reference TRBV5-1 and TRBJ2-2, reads KAGVTQTPRYLIKTRGQQVTLSCSPISGHRSVSWYQQTPGQGLQFLFEYFSETQRNKGNFPGRFSGRQFSNSRSEMNVSTLELGDSALYLCASSLVPRINTGELFFGEGSRLTVL.